The 21 T cell receptor beta chains in this list originate from one sample, sequenced in a study of T cells in tuberculosis. Clones were sequenced by immunoSEQ multiplex PCR, and TCRdb holds only the in-frame ones, with some missing. The table lists 25,000 to 35,000 clones, 90% of them singletons. The material sequenced was PBMCs. The receptors originated from a donor between 10 and 35 years old with latent tuberculosis or without tuberculosis infection.

This clone was detected only once. This chain links TRBV9 with TRBJ2-3; 14 bases are shared with TRBD2. The germline V gene encodes CDR1 SGDLS and CDR2 YYNGEE. The CDR3 spans 16 residues. The trim removed 3 bases at V and 3 bases at J, leaving 3 bases unmatched. CDR3 region: CASSAGTSGGTDTQYF. The CDR3 region has the DNA TGTGCCAGCAGCGCCGGGACTAGCGGGGGAACAGATACGCAGTATTTT.

The J gene is TRBJ1-1, the V gene TRBV7-8; D gene ambiguous. V lost 2 bases, J lost 3 bases, and 4 bases lay in between. This CDR3 is built from 12 residues. The germline gives CDR1 SGHVS, CDR2 FQNEAQ. CDR3 sequence: CASSLRYTEAFF. CDR3 nucleotide sequence: TGTGCCAGCAGCTTACGGTACACTGAAGCTTTCTTT.

The chain links TRBV2 to TRBJ1-2; TRBD1 aligns across 8 bases. V was pared by 6 bases and J by 3 bases, with 12 bases of the junction left unmatched. CDR1 SNHLY and CDR2 FYNNEI come from the germline V gene. There are 16 residues in the CDR3. This CDR3 is CASSVTWDRKDYGYTF. The CDR3 DNA sequence: TGTGCCAGCAGCGTTACTTGGGACAGGAAGGACTATGGCTACACCTTC.

This chain connects TRBV7-2 to TRBJ2-5, with D tentatively TRBD2 (7 bases). V was trimmed by 0 bases and J by 6 bases, leaving 11 bases between them. Germline CDR1 and CDR2: SGHTA and FQGNSA. The CDR3 has 14 amino acids. DNA for the CDR3: TGTGCCAGCAGCTTAGCGGGGGGGCCGAAGACCCAGTACTTC. It encodes CASSLAGGPKTQYF. Full variable domain (outside the CDR3, taken from reference TRBV7-2 and TRBJ2-5): GAGVSQSPSNKVTEKGKDVELRCDPISGHTALYWYRQSLGQGLEFLIYFQGNSAPDKSGLPSDRFSAERTGGSVSTLTIQRTQQEDSAVYLCASSLAGGPKTQYFGPGTRLLVL.

J is TRBJ1-2 and V is TRBV6-6, with a possible D match to TRBD1 (6 bases). This CDR3 spans 14 amino acids. The germline V and J ends were trimmed by 8 bases and 0 bases, with 13 bases remaining between them. Germline lookup yields CDR1 MNHNY and CDR2 SVGAGI (reference sequence). DNA of the CDR3: TGTGCCAGCTACAGGGCAGAAACTAACTATGGCTACACCTTC. Residues: CASYRAETNYGYTF.

The V gene is TRBV5-4, the J gene TRBJ2-5; 7 bases match TRBD2. The trim removed 2 bases at V and 5 bases at J, leaving 9 bases unmatched. The CDR3 is 15 amino acids. The V gene's germline CDR1 is SGHNT and CDR2 YYREEE (reference sequence). CDR3 bases: TGTGCCAGCAGCTTAAGACTAGCAAGTTTTGAGACCCAGTACTTC. This gives the protein CASSLRLASFETQYF.

V gene TRBV5-8 combines with J gene TRBJ2-3; 13 bases align to TRBD2. This CDR3 has 16 amino acids. Germline trimming cut 6 bases from V and 3 bases from J; bases unmatched to any gene: 7. Germline CDR1 is SGHTS and CDR2 is YDEGEE. CDR3: CASTPGLAGTTDTQYF. CDR3 nucleotide sequence: TGTGCCAGCACCCCGGGACTAGCGGGGACTACAGATACGCAGTATTTT.

The chain combines TRBV6-1 with TRBJ1-5; TRBD1 matches at 8 bases. Germline V gives CDR1 MNHNS, CDR2 SASEGT. This CDR3 has 16 residues. The J segment lost 5 bases and the V segment lost 0 bases, leaving 6 bases of the junction unmatched. CDR3 nucleotide sequence: TGTGCCAGCAGTGAAGCCTTCGGACAGGGCTATCAGCCCCAGCATTTT. Protein product: CASSEAFGQGYQPQHF.

The V gene is TRBV6-6, the J gene TRBJ2-1, with D perhaps TRBD1 (5 bases). The V end lost 2 bases, the J end lost 4 bases, and 9 bases lay between the germline ends. Germline V lookup: CDR1 MNHNY, CDR2 SVGAGI (reference sequence). CDR3 size: 14 residues. The CDR3 spells CASSYRQLYNEQFF. As DNA, the CDR3 is TGTGCCAGCAGTTACCGACAGCTGTACAATGAGCAGTTCTTC.

As for this clone: An end of the junction does not agree with germline; a read error may underlie this. The CDR3 region has the DNA TGTGCCAGTAGTAACGACCCAGGTAGCGATCAGCCCCAGCATTTT. This codes for CASSNDPGSDQPQHF. This chain uses TRBV19 with TRBJ1-5; D remains unclear. The CDR3 runs to 15 residues. Germline values: CDR1 LNHDA, CDR2 SQIVND (reference sequence).

This chain connects TRBV11-2 to TRBJ1-6; 7 bases line up with TRBD1. This CDR3 region has 16 residues. J lost 7 bases, V lost 3 bases, and 9 bases had no gene match. Germline V CDR1 and CDR2: SGHAT, FQNNGV. The CDR3: CASSFFYGQANSPLHF. Written as DNA, the CDR3 is TGTGCCAGCAGCTTTTTTTATGGACAGGCAAATTCACCCCTCCACTTT.

The V gene is TRBV9, the J gene TRBJ2-7; 8 bases agree with TRBD1. J gave up 5 bases and V 0 bases, and 7 bases lay outside the gene matches. CDR3 length equals 15 residues. CDR1 and CDR2 from the germline V gene are SGDLS and YYNGEE. The CDR3 loop reads CASSVAGGAGDEQYF. Here the CDR3 DNA reads TGTGCCAGCAGCGTAGCAGGGGGCGCAGGCGACGAGCAGTACTTC.

The chain has TRBV4-1 and TRBJ2-7, with D tentatively TRBD1 (5 bases). This CDR3 is built from 14 residues. Per germline, CDR1 MGHRA and CDR2 YSYEKL. Trimming stripped 3 bases from V and 3 bases from J, with 12 bases between. As DNA, the CDR3 is TGCGCCAGCAGCCACCCAGGGATGCGCTACGAGCAGTACTTC. Protein sequence: CASSHPGMRYEQYF.

The V and J genes are TRBV6-5 and TRBJ1-1; 11 positions agree with TRBD1. The CDR3 is made up of 15 amino acids. Losses at the gene ends were 2 bases for V and 8 bases for J; bases not matched to a gene: 7. Germline CDR1 reads MNHEY; CDR2 reads SVGAGI. The CDR3 loop is CASSYQRDRGSEAFF. CDR3 sequence (DNA): TGTGCCAGCAGTTACCAGAGGGACAGGGGGTCCGAAGCTTTCTTT.

J is TRBJ2-7 and V is TRBV6-1; no firm D call. The CDR3 contains 14 residues. The ends were cut back, 0 bases at V and 11 bases at J, with 17 bases in the middle. The germline CDR1 and CDR2 sequences are MNHNS and SASEGT. CDR3 protein: CASSEALAVPPEYF. In DNA form, the CDR3 reads TGTGCCAGCAGTGAAGCGCTTGCCGTGCCACCGGAGTACTTC.

The chain is built from TRBV29-1 and TRBJ2-7, with D possibly being TRBD1 (6 bases). The germline CDR1 and CDR2 sequences are SQVTM and ANQGSEA. V lost 3 bases, J lost 7 bases, and 13 bases lay in between. CDR3 size: 12 residues. The DNA of the CDR3 is TGCAGCGTTGATTTGGAGACAGGAGAGCAGTACTTC. As protein: CSVDLETGEQYF.

This rearrangement joins TRBV29-1 to TRBJ1-2, with a tentative D call TRBD1 (5 bases). Germline CDR1 SQVTM, CDR2 ANQGSEA. Trimming took 6 bases from V and 3 from J, leaving 11 bases between them. This CDR3 has 12 amino acids. This CDR3 reads CSVRDFDYGYTF. Here the CDR3 DNA reads TGCAGCGTCAGGGATTTTGACTATGGCTACACCTTC.

A few counts support this clone. V is TRBV10-3 and J is TRBJ2-1, with a weak D call TRBD2 (5 bases). The germline CDR1 and CDR2 sequences are ENHRY and SYGVKD. Trimming shortened V by 11 bases and J by 5 bases, and 16 bases separated the two germline ends. The CDR3 consists of 13 residues. The DNA of the CDR3 is TGTGCCGCGGGCCCCTCGGCGGACAATGAGCAGTTCTTC. This sequence encodes CAAGPSADNEQFF.

The chain joins TRBV28 to TRBJ1-4, with TRBD1 matching 9 bases. The CDR3 has 18 amino acids. J gave up 6 bases and V 5 bases, and 16 bases lay outside the gene matches. CDR1 is MDHEN and CDR2 is SYDVKM in the germline V gene. CDR3 sequence: CASSQPGQGVPRHEKLFF. CDR3 coding DNA: TGTGCCAGCAGTCAACCGGGACAGGGAGTCCCGCGGCATGAAAAACTGTTTTTT.

This rearrangement joins TRBV11-3 to TRBJ2-1; D might be TRBD2 (7 bases). Between the trimmed V and J ends, which lost 5 bases and 7 bases, there was a span of 21 bases. CDR3 length: 16 residues. The germline V gene has CDR1 SGHNT and CDR2 YENEEA. The CDR3 region is CASSGGREKGRNEQFF. The CDR3 DNA follows: TGTGCCAGCAGCGGGGGGCGGGAGAAGGGGAGGAATGAGCAGTTCTTC.

This chain joins TRBV28 and TRBJ1-2, with D tentatively TRBD1 (5 bases). CDR1 and CDR2 from the germline V gene are MDHEN and SYDVKM. This CDR3 has 10 amino acids. The CDR3 loop is CGSGNYGYTF. The CDR3 bases are TGTGGGTCAGGGAACTATGGCTACACCTTC.